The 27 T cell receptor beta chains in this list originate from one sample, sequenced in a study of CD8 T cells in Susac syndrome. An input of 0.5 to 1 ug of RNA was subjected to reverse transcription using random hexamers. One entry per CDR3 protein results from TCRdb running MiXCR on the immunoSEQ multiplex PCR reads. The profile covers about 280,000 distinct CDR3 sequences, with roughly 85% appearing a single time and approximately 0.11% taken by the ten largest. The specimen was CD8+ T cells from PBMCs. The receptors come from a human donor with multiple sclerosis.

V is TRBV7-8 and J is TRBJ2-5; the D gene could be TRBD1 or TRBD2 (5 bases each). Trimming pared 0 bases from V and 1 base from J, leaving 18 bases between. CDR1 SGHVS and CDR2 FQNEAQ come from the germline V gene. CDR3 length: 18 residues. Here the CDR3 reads CASSLALIGARLQETQYF. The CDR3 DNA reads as TGTGCCAGCAGCTTAGCGCTAATCGGGGCCCGTCTCCAAGAGACCCAGTACTTC. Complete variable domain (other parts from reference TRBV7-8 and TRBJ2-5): GAGVSQSPRYKVAKRGQDVALRCDPISGHVSLFWYQQALGQGPEFLTYFQNEAQLDKSGLPSDRFFAERPEGSVSTLKIQRTQQEDSAVYLCASSLALIGARLQETQYFGPGTRLLVL.

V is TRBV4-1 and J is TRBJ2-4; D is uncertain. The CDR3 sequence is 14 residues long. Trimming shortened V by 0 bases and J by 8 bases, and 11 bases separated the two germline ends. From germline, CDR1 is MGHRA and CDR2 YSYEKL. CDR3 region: CASSQETPTDIQYF. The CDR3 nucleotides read TGCGCCAGCAGCCAAGAAACGCCGACCGACATTCAGTACTTC.

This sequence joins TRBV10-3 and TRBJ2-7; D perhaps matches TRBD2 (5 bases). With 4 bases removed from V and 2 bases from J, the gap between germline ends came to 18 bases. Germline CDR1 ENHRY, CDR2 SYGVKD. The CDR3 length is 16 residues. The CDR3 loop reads CAISAVIGGQPYEQYF. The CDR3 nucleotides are TGTGCCATCAGTGCGGTGATCGGCGGGCAGCCCTACGAGCAGTACTTC.

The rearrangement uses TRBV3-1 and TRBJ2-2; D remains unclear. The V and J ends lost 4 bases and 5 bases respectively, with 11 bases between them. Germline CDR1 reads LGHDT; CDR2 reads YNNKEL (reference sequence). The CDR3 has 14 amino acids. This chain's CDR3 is CASSPFERTGELFF. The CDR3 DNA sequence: TGTGCCAGCAGCCCCTTTGAGAGGACCGGGGAGCTGTTTTTT.

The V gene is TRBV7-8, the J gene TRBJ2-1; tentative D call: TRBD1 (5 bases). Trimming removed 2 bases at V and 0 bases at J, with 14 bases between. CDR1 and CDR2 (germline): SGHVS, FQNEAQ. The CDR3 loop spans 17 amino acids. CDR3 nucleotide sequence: TGTGCCAGCAGCTTACCCTCAGACAGCAGCTCCTACAATGAGCAGTTCTTC. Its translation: CASSLPSDSSSYNEQFF.

Written as DNA, the CDR3 is TGTGCCAGCAGTGAGTTTCAGGGCCACTCCTACGAGCAGTACTTC. This translates into CASSEFQGHSYEQYF. The chain couples TRBV2 to TRBJ2-7; possible D gene TRBD1, 5 bases. CDR1 SNHLY and CDR2 FYNNEI come from the germline V gene. The V end lost 3 bases, the J end lost 0 bases, and 12 bases lay between the germline ends. The CDR3 spans 15 residues.

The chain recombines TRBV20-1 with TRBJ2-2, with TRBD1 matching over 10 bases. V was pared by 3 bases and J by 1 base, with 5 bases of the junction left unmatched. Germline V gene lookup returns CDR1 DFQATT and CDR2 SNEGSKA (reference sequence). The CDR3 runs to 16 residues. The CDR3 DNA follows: TGCAGTGCTAGGGAGGACAGGGGGTGGAACACCGGGGAGCTGTTTTTT. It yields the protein CSAREDRGWNTGELFF.

This CDR3 reads CASSVKQGGGYGYTF. CDR3 bases: TGTGCCAGCAGTGTTAAACAGGGGGGGGGCTATGGCTACACCTTC. The J gene is TRBJ1-2, the V gene TRBV27; TRBD1 matches at 8 bases. CDR1 and CDR2 from the germline V gene are MNHEY and SMNVEV (reference sequence). This CDR3 region has 15 residues. V trimming: 5 bases; J trimming: 4 bases; junction bases outside the gene matches: 9.

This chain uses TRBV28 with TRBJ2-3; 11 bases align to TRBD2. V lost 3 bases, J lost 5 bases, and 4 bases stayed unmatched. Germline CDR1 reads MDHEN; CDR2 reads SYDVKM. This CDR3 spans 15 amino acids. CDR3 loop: CASSFPGLAEDTQYF. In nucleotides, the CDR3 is TGTGCCAGCAGTTTCCCGGGACTAGCGGAAGATACGCAGTATTTT.

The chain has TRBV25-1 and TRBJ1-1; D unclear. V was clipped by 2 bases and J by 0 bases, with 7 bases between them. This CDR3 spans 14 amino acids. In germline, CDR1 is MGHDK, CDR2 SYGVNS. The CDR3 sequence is CASSEGFMNTEAFF. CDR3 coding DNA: TGTGCCAGCAGTGAAGGGTTTATGAACACTGAAGCTTTCTTT.

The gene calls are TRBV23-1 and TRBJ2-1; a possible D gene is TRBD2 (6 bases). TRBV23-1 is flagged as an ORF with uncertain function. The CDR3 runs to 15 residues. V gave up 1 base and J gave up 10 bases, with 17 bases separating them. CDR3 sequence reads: CASSQFLGVGGEQFF. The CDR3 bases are TGCGCCAGCAGTCAATTCCTAGGGGTAGGAGGGGAGCAGTTCTTC.

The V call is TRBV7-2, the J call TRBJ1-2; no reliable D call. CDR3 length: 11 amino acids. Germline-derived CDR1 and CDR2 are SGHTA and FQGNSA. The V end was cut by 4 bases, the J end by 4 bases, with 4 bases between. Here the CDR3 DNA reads TGTGCCAGCAGCTCCTTCTATGGCTACACCTTC. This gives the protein CASSSFYGYTF. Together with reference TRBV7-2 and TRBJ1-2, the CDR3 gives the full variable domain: GAGVSQSPSNKVTEKGKDVELRCDPISGHTALYWYRQSLGQGLEFLIYFQGNSAPDKSGLPSDRFSAERTGGSVSTLTIQRTQQEDSAVYLCASSSFYGYTFGSGTRLTVV.

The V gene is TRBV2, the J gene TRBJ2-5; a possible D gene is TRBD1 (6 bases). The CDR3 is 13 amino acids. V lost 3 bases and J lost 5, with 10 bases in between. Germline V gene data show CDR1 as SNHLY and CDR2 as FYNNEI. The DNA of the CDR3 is TGTGCCAGCAGTGACAGGGGTGGCGAGACCCAGTACTTC. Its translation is CASSDRGGETQYF. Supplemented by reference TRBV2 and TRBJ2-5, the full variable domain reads EPEVTQTPSHQVTQMGQEVILRCVPISNHLYFYWYRQILGQKVEFLVSFYNNEISEKSEIFDDQFSVERPDGSNFTLKIRSTKLEDSAMYFCASSDRGGETQYFGPGTRLLVL.

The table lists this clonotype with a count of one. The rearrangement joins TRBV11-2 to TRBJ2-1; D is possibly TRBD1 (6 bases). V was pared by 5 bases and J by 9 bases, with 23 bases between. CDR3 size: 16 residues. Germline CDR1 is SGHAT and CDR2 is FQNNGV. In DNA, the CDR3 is TGTGCCAGCAGCCGCATAACCGGGACACGGGTCAGTGAGCAGTTCTTC. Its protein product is CASSRITGTRVSEQFF.

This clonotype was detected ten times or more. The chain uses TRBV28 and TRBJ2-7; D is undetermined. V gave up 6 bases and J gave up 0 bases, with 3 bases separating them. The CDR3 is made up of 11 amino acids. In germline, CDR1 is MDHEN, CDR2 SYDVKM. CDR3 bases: TGTGCCAGCAGCTTCTCCTACGAGCAGTACTTC. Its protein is CASSFSYEQYF.

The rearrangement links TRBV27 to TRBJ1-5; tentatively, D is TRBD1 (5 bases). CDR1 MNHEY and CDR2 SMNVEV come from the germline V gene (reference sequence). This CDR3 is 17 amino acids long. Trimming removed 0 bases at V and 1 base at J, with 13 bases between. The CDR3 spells CASSLSAQGLSNQPQHF. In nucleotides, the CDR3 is TGTGCCAGCAGTTTATCTGCCCAGGGTTTGAGCAATCAGCCCCAGCATTTT.

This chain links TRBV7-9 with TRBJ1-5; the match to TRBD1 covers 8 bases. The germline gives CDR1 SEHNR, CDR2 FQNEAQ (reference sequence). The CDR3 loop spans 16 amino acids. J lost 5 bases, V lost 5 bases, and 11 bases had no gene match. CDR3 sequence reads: CASSGWTGREYQPQHF. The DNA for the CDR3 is TGTGCCAGCAGCGGGTGGACAGGGAGGGAGTATCAGCCCCAGCATTTT.

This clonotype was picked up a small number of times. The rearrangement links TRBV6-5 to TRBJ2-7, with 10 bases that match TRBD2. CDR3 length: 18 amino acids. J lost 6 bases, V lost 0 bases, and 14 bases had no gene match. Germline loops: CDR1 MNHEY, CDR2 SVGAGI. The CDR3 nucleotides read TGTGCCAGCAGTTACTCGCCTAGCGGGAGTCCTACTTGGGGCGAGCAGTACTTC. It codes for CASSYSPSGSPTWGEQYF.

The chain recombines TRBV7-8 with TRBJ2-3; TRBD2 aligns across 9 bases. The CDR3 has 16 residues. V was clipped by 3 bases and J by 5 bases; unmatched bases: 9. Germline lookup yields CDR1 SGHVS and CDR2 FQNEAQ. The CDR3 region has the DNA TGTGCCAGCAGCTTGAATTTAGCGGGAGCAATAGATACGCAGTATTTT. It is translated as CASSLNLAGAIDTQYF.

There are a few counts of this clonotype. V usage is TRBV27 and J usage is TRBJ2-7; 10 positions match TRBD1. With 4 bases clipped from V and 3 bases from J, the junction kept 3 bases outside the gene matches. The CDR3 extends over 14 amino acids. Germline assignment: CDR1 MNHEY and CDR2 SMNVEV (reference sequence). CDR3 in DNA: TGTGCCAGCAGTTCCCGGGACAGGGGCTACGAGCAGTACTTC. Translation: CASSSRDRGYEQYF.

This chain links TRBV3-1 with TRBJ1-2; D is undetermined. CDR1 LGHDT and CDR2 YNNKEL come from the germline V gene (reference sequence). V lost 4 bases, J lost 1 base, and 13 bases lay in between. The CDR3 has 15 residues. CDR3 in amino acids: CASSLGFQSNYGYTF. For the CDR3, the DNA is TGTGCCAGCAGCCTCGGGTTTCAAAGTAACTATGGCTACACCTTC.

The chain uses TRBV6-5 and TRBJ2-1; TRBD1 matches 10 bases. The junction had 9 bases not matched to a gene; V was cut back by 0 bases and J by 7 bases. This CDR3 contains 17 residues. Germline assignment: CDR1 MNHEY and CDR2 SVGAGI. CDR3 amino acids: CASSYSILQGQGNEQFF. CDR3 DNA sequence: TGTGCCAGCAGTTACTCGATCCTACAGGGACAGGGGAATGAGCAGTTCTTC.

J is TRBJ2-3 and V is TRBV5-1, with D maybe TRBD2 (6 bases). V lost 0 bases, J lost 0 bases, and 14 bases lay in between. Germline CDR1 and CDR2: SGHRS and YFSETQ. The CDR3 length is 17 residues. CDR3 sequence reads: CASSLVGRRASTDTQYF. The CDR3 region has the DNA TGCGCCAGCAGCTTGGTAGGGCGGAGGGCCAGCACAGATACGCAGTATTTT.

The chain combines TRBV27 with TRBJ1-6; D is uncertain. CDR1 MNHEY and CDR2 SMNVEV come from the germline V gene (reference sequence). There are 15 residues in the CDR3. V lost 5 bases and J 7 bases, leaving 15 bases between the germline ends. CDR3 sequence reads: CASSISKTRNSPLHF. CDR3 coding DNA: TGTGCCAGCAGTATCTCTAAGACGAGGAATTCACCCCTCCACTTT.

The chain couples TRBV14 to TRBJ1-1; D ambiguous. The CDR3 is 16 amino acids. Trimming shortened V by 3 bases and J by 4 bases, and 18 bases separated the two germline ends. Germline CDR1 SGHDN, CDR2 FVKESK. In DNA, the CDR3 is TGTGCCAGCAGCCACGCGGACTGGAGCCGGGGCACTGAAGCTTTCTTT. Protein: CASSHADWSRGTEAFF.

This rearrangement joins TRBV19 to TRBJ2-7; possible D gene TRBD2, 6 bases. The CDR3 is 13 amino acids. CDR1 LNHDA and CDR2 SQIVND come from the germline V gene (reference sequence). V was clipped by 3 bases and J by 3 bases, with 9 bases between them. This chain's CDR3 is CASSMEGLYEQYF. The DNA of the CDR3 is TGTGCCAGTAGTATGGAGGGGCTCTACGAGCAGTACTTC.

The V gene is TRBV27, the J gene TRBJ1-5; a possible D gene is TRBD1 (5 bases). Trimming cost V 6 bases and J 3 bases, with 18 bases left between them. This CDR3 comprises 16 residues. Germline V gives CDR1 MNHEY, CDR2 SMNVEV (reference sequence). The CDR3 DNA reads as TGTGCCAGCAGACCCCTCAGGGAGGCCTACAATCAGCCCCAGCATTTT. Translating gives CASRPLREAYNQPQHF.